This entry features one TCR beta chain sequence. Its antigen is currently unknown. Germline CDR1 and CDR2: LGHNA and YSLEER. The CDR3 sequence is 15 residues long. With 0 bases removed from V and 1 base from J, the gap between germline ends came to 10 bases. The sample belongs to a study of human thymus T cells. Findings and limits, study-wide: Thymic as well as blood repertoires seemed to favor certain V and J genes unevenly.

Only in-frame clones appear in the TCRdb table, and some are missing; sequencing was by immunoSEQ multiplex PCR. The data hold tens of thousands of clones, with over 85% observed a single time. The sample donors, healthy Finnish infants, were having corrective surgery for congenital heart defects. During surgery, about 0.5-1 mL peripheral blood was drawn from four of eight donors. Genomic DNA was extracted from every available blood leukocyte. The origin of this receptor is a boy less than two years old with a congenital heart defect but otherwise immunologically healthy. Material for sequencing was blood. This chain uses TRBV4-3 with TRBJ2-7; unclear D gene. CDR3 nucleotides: TGCGCCAGCAGCCAAGATCTGGACCCATCCTACGAGCAGTACTTC. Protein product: CASSQDLDPSYEQYF.